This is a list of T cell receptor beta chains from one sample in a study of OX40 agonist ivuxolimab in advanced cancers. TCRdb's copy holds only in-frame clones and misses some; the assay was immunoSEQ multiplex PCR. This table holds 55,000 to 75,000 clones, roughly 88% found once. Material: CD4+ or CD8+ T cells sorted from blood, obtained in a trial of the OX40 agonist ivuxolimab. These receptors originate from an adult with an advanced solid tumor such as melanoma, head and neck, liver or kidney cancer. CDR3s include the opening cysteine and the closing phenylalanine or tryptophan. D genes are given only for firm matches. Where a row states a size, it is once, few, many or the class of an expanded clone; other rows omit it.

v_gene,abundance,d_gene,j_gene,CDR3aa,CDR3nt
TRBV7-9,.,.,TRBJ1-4,CASRPGAGPTNEKLFF,TGTGCCAGCAGACCCGGCGCCGGGCCAACCAATGAAAAACTGTTTTTT
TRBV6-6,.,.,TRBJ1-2,CASSTTGIKVNYGYTF,TGTGCCAGCAGTACCACAGGGATCAAGGTCAACTATGGCTACACCTTC
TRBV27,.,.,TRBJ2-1,CASSFEGRYNEQFF,TGTGCCAGCAGTTTTGAGGGGCGATACAATGAGCAGTTCTTC
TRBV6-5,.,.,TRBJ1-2,CASSYSQGTGGYTF,TGTGCCAGCAGTTACTCTCAAGGGACGGGTGGCTACACCTTC
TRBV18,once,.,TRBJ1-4,CASSPSGTNEKLFF,TGTGCCAGCTCACCGTCGGGGACAAATGAAAAACTGTTTTTT
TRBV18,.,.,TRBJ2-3,CASSGQSTDTQYF,TGTGCCAGCTCGGGGCAGAGCACAGATACGCAGTATTTT
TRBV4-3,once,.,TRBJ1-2,CASSQETWGGYTF,TGCGCCAGCAGCCAAGAAACCTGGGGTGGCTACACCTTC
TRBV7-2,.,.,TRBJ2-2,CASSSESVYGGELFF,TGTGCCAGCAGCTCCGAATCAGTGTATGGCGGGGAGCTGTTTTTT
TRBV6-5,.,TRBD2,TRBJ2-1,CASMGAGGGNEQFF,TGTGCCAGCATGGGGGCGGGGGGGGGCAATGAGCAGTTCTTC
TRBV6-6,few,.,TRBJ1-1,CAISPNTEAFF,TGTGCCATCTCGCCGAACACTGAAGCTTTCTTT
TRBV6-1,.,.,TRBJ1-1,CASRSLFGGTEAFF,TGTGCCAGCAGATCCCTGTTTGGGGGAACTGAAGCTTTCTTT
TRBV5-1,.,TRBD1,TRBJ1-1,CASRTGGTEAFF,TGCGCCAGCAGGACAGGGGGCACTGAAGCTTTCTTT
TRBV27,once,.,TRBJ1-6,CASSPNREGSPLHF,TGTGCCAGCAGTCCAAACAGGGAGGGATCACCCCTCCACTTT
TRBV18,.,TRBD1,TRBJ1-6,CASSPLTGDASPLHF,TGTGCCAGCTCACCACTGACAGGGGACGCTTCACCCCTCCACTTT
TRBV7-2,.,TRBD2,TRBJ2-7,CASSFGGASGYEQYF,TGTGCCAGCAGCTTCGGGGGGGCTTCCGGCTACGAGCAGTACTTC
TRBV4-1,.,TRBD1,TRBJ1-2,CASSHYGQGVGNGYTF,TGCGCCAGCAGCCACTACGGACAGGGGGTGGGCAATGGCTACACCTTC
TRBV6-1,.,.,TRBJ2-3,CASSVDRLDTQYF,TGTGCCAGCAGTGTTGACCGGCTGGATACGCAGTATTTT
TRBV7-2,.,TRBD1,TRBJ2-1,CASSLVGTGDEQFF,TGTGCCAGCAGCTTAGTGGGGACAGGGGATGAGCAGTTCTTC
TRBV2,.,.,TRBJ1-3,CASTSRQHGNTIYF,TGTGCCAGCACCTCCAGGCAGCATGGAAACACCATATATTTT
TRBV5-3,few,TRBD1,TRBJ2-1,CAGRTGVPGKEQFF,TGTGCCGGGCGGACAGGGGTCCCCGGGAAGGAGCAGTTCTTC
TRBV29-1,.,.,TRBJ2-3,CSVIWDSTDTQYF,TGCAGCGTTATATGGGACTCCACAGATACGCAGTATTTT
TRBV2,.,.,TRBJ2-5,CASSEVSRDVVQETQYF,TGTGCCAGCAGTGAAGTGTCCAGGGACGTAGTACAAGAGACCCAGTACTTC
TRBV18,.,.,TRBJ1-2,CASSPWSSSDGYTF,TGTGCCAGCTCACCATGGAGCTCATCCGACGGCTACACCTTC
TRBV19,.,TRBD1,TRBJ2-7,CASSTGTGGIVYEQYF,TGTGCCAGTAGTACCGGGACAGGGGGGATAGTCTACGAGCAGTACTTC
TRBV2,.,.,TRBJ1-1,CASNLDVNTEAFF,TGTGCCAGCAATCTCGACGTGAACACTGAAGCTTTCTTT
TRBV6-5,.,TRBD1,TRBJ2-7,CASSRPGTGMGEQYF,TGTGCCAGCAGTCGTCCCGGGACAGGGATGGGCGAGCAGTACTTC
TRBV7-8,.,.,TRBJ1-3,CASSLFLDTIYF,TGTGCCAGCAGCTTATTCCTGGACACCATATATTTT
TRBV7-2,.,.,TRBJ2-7,CASSRDQDREQYF,TGTGCCAGCAGCCGGGACCAGGATCGGGAGCAGTACTTC
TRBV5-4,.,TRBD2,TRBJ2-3,CASSLRLAVSTDTQYF,TGTGCCAGCAGCTTACGACTAGCGGTGAGCACAGATACGCAGTATTTT
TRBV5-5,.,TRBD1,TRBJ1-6,CASSLGDRAYSPLHF,TGTGCCAGCAGCTTGGGGGACAGGGCATATTCACCCCTCCACTTT
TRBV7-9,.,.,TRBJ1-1,CASSQWEATEAFF,TGTGCCAGCAGCCAGTGGGAGGCAACTGAAGCTTTCTTT
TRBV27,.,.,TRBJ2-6,CASRKAGANVLTF,TGTGCCAGCAGGAAGGCTGGGGCCAACGTCCTGACTTTC
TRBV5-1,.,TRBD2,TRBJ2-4,CASSFSSGGAQNIQYF,TGCGCCAGCAGCTTTTCTAGCGGGGGCGCACAAAACATTCAGTACTTC
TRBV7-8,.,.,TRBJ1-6,CASSLPYVDSPLHF,TGTGCCAGCAGCCTGCCCTACGTAGACTCACCCCTCCACTTT
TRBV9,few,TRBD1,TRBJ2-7,CASSVGVSRTGPYEQYF,TGTGCCAGCAGCGTAGGTGTTTCCAGGACAGGGCCCTACGAGCAGTACTTC
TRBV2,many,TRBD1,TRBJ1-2,CASNNRDREDGYTF,TGTGCCAGCAACAACCGGGACAGGGAAGATGGCTACACCTTC
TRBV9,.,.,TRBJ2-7,CASSVGQGQAYEQYF,TGTGCCAGCAGCGTAGGGCAGGGGCAGGCCTACGAGCAGTACTTC
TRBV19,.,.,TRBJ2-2,CASSILGRGRNTGELFF,TGTGCCAGTAGTATCCTAGGCCGAGGGCGAAACACCGGGGAGCTGTTTTTT
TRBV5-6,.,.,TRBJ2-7,CASSLVRGGEQYF,TGTGCCAGCAGCTTGGTCAGGGGGGGTGAGCAGTACTTC